Listed below are T cell receptor beta chains from one sample, sequenced in a study of post-analysis software for immune sequencing data. Each CDR3 protein is one row after TCRdb ran MiXCR on the PCR reads. This repertoire shows roughly 600,000 distinct CDR3 sequences, around 47% found once; its top ten account for 1.7%. The specimen was blood. The receptors come from a girl aged 10 to 17 with multiple sclerosis. CDR3s include the opening cysteine and the closing phenylalanine or tryptophan. D genes are given only for firm matches. Only some rows state a clone size, as once, few, many or a class for expanded clones.

J gene	clone size	D gene	V gene	CDR3 DNA	CDR3 protein
TRBJ2-5	-	TRBD1	TRBV28	TGTGCCAGCACCAGGGGGCACGGGAACCAAGAGACCCAGTACTTC	CASTRGHGNQETQYF
TRBJ2-1	-	TRBD1	TRBV12-3/TRBV12-4	TGTGCCAGCAGTTTATTGGGACAGGGGAATGAGCAGTTCTTC	CASSLLGQGNEQFF
TRBJ2-1	-	TRBD2	TRBV10-3	TGTGCCATCAGTTTAGCGGGGGGTTACAATGAGCAGTTCTTC	CAISLAGGYNEQFF
TRBJ2-7	-	-	TRBV10-3	TGTGCCATCACCGGGGGGCAGGGGGAGTACGAGCAGTACTTC	CAITGGQGEYEQYF
TRBJ2-7	-	-	TRBV3-1	TGTGCCAGCAGCCAAGCAGCGACAGTCGCCTACGAGCAGTACTTC	CASSQAATVAYEQYF
TRBJ1-1	few	-	TRBV7-2	TGTGCCAGCAGCTTATTCGGGCAGGCGAACACTGAAGCTTTCTTT	CASSLFGQANTEAFF
TRBJ2-1	-	-	TRBV7-9	TGTACCAGCAGCCCTAGGAATCGGACATACAATGAGCAGTTCTTC	CTSSPRNRTYNEQFF
TRBJ2-3	many	-	TRBV19	TGTGCCAGTGAATCAGATACGCAGTATTTT	CASESDTQYF
TRBJ1-2	-	TRBD1	TRBV11-2	TGTGCCAGCAGCTCAATATCGGGACAGGGAAGGTATGGCTACACCTTC	CASSSISGQGRYGYTF
TRBJ1-6	-	TRBD1	TRBV10-2	TGCGCCAGCACTGTTACAGGGGGCTATTCACCCCTCCACTTT	CASTVTGGYSPLHF
TRBJ2-1	few	TRBD1	TRBV11-2	TGTGCCAGCAGCGGGACAGGGCAAAATGAGCAGTTCTTC	CASSGTGQNEQFF
TRBJ2-1	-	-	TRBV20-1	TGCAGTGCTAGTGGTCCTGGTGGGAGACGTAATGAGCAGTTCTTC	CSASGPGGRRNEQFF
TRBJ1-2	-	-	TRBV5-1	TGCGCCAGCAGCCGAACAGGAACCTTTAACTATGGCTACACCTTC	CASSRTGTFNYGYTF
TRBJ1-6	-	TRBD1	TRBV4-2	TGTGCCAGCAGCCAAGAGGGGAACAGGGGCAGCTCACCCCTCCACTTT	CASSQEGNRGSSPLHF
TRBJ1-5	-	TRBD1	TRBV29-1	TGCAGCGTTGTTGACAGGGGGGGTCAGCCCCAGCATTTT	CSVVDRGGQPQHF
TRBJ1-1	-	-	TRBV3-1	TGTGCCAGCAGCCAAGATGGGGCAACCCGGGACGCTGAAGCTTTCTTT	CASSQDGATRDAEAFF
TRBJ2-7	once	-	TRBV3-1	TGTGCCAGCAGCCGAAAGGGGGTGGATAAGAAACAGTACTTC	CASSRKGVDKKQYF
TRBJ2-2	-	TRBD2	TRBV5-1	TGCGCCAGCAGCTCTGGGGGGGTGAACACCGGGGAGCTGTTTTTT	CASSSGGVNTGELFF
TRBJ2-4	few	TRBD1	TRBV5-5	TGTGCCAGCAGTTACGGAGACAGGGAGTTCCAAAACATTCAGTACTTC	CASSYGDREFQNIQYF
TRBJ1-2	-	TRBD1	TRBV6-5	TGTGCCAGCAGTTCCCCGACAGGGGGGAGGGCTGGCTACACCTTC	CASSSPTGGRAGYTF
TRBJ2-5	-	TRBD2	TRBV12-3/TRBV12-4	TGTGCCAGCAGCCGGACTAGCGGGGGAGTAGAAGAGACCCAGTACTTC	CASSRTSGGVEETQYF
TRBJ2-6	-	-	TRBV5-1	TGCGCCAGCAGCCAAGGGGATTCCGGGGCCAACGTCCTGACTTTC	CASSQGDSGANVLTF
TRBJ2-7	many	-	TRBV7-6	TGTGCCAGCAGCTTAACGGGAGCCCAATACGAGCAGTACTTC	CASSLTGAQYEQYF
TRBJ1-2	-	-	TRBV5-6	TGTGCCAGCAGCTTCGGGCGGGACTATGGCTACACCTTC	CASSFGRDYGYTF
TRBJ2-1	-	TRBD2	TRBV9	TGTGCCAGCAGCCCGGGGACTAGTCGTCTGAATGAGCAGTTCTTC	CASSPGTSRLNEQFF
TRBJ2-7	-	TRBD2	TRBV5-1	TGCGCCAGCAGCTTGGAAGGACTAGTGGGTATGGAGCAGTACTTC	CASSLEGLVGMEQYF
TRBJ2-3	-	-	TRBV7-2	TGTGCCAGCAGCTTAGAAGGACGGGGACCGCAGTATTTT	CASSLEGRGPQYF
TRBJ1-1	many	-	TRBV12-3/TRBV12-4	TGTGCCAGCAGCTCCTCGGACAGTAACACTGAAGCTTTCTTT	CASSSSDSNTEAFF
TRBJ2-1	few	TRBD2	TRBV5-1	TGCGCCAGCAGCTCCTTACTAGCGGGAGTGAGCAATGAGCAGTTCTTC	CASSSLLAGVSNEQFF
TRBJ2-5	once	TRBD2	TRBV6-2/TRBV6-3	TGTGCCAGCACCCGACCGGGACTAGCGGACCCCTGGGGTGAGCGGTACTTC	CASTRPGLADPWGERYF
TRBJ2-1	-	TRBD1	TRBV5-1	TGCGCCAGCAGCTTACGACAGGGGGCTAGCTATGAGCAGTTCTTC	CASSLRQGASYEQFF